These T cell receptor beta chains were read from a single sample in a study of post-analysis software for immune sequencing data. TCRdb reprocessed the PCR reads via MiXCR and lists one record per CDR3 protein. This repertoire shows about 540,000 distinct CDR3 sequences, around a third found once; its top ten account for approximately 6%. Sample: blood. These receptor sequences come from a girl aged 2-17 years with multiple sclerosis. Each CDR3 is given without its conserved first and last residue. D genes are given only for firm matches. Clone size is shown for a subset of rows, as once, few, many or a class of expanded clone.

>NA|TRBJ1-4|NA|12|TRBV5-1
ASSYDATNEKLF
>TRBD1|TRBJ2-6|NA|12|TRBV20-1
SAADRAGANVLT
>TRBD1|TRBJ1-2|NA|11|TRBV6-5
ASSYQGAAGYT
>NA|TRBJ2-3|NA|12|TRBV4-2
ASSQRGLTDTQY
>NA|TRBJ2-7|NA|12|TRBV6-2/TRBV6-3
ASSYGYTSYEQY
>TRBD1|TRBJ2-1|few|13|TRBV4-1
ASSQPGQGGNEQF
>NA|TRBJ2-5|few|13|TRBV20-1
SATPAGKVSETQY
>TRBD2|TRBJ2-3|NA|14|TRBV6-4
ASSDSTSGGADTQY
>NA|TRBJ1-2|NA|13|TRBV27
ASSLAGLWSDGYT
>NA|TRBJ2-1|few|13|TRBV7-2
ASSLSWSSYNEQF
>TRBD1|TRBJ1-1|few|14|TRBV5-1
ASRGTGVFMNTEAF
>NA|TRBJ2-1|few|11|TRBV5-1
ASSPFGSNEQF
>NA|TRBJ1-2|NA|13|TRBV20-1
SARDSEKGDYGYT
>TRBD2|TRBJ2-3|NA|15|TRBV5-1
ASSLAVNSGGSDTQY
>TRBD1|TRBJ1-1|few|12|TRBV27
ASSPQGVNTEAF
>NA|TRBJ2-7|NA|12|TRBV5-1
ASSLSGGMYEQY
>NA|TRBJ2-4|NA|10|TRBV6-4
ASRDSSNIQY
>NA|TRBJ2-7|NA|12|TRBV7-9
ASSLGGDSYEQY
>TRBD1|TRBJ1-1|NA|16|TRBV5-1
ASNFAALKGQANTEAF
>NA|TRBJ1-2|NA|12|TRBV9
ASSGPPGSYGYT
>TRBD1|TRBJ2-2|few|12|TRBV12-3/TRBV12-4
ASSFRQGAGELF
>TRBD1|TRBJ1-2|few|13|TRBV5-1
ASSSGQGNDYGYT
>TRBD1|TRBJ2-4|few|15|TRBV29-1
SVAMGQGGLAKNIQY
>NA|TRBJ2-5|few|12|TRBV10-1
ASSESDGLETQY
>NA|TRBJ2-7|NA|11|TRBV20-1
SARQNSGYEQY
>TRBD2|TRBJ2-5|NA|15|TRBV4-1
ASSQGASGGALETQC
>NA|TRBJ2-3|NA|13|TRBV3-1
ASSQASPLTDTQY
>NA|TRBJ2-5|NA|12|TRBV9
ASSVDAGGETQY
>TRBD1|TRBJ1-2|NA|11|TRBV25-1
ASSEGGQDGYT
>NA|TRBJ2-1|NA|10|TRBV12-3/TRBV12-4
ASGPGSEEQF
>NA|TRBJ2-7|NA|10|TRBV2
ASSEEHYEQY
>NA|NA|NA|15|TRBV3-1
ASSQSTGRLAEHEQY
>TRBD1|TRBJ1-5|NA|13|TRBV2
ASREDRVWNQPQH